A single sample is the source of the 18 T cell receptor beta chains below, sequenced in a study of cytomegalovirus exposure and HLA in healthy donors. The study ran its PCR with 60 Vbeta and 13 Jbeta primers. TCRdb's table, derived via immunoSEQ multiplex PCR, lists solely in-frame clones and lacks some. Found here are about 140,000 clones, 70% to 80% of them singletons; the top ten hold about 3.4%. The material sequenced was PBMCs. These receptors originate from a female donor in good health and CMV-seronegative.

CDR3 sequence reads: CASSQETGGPFNEQFF. CDR3 nucleotides: TGCGCCAGCAGCCAGGAGACAGGGGGGCCCTTCAATGAGCAGTTCTTC. The V call is TRBV4-3, the J call TRBJ2-1; TRBD1 agrees at 9 bases. V lost 3 bases and J lost 6; bases outside the gene matches: 9. CDR1 is LGHNA, CDR2 YSLEER, per germline. This CDR3 contains 16 residues.

This sequence joins TRBV5-1 and TRBJ2-5; no firm D call. CDR1 is SGHRS, CDR2 YFSETQ, per germline. The CDR3 covers 14 residues. V dropped 4 bases and J dropped 0 bases, with 10 bases sitting between them. The CDR3 DNA sequence: TGCGCCAGCAGCCTAGACGGATACCAAGAGACCCAGTACTTC. It encodes CASSLDGYQETQYF.

The CDR3, as DNA: TGTGCCTCAGAGAAAGGGGCTAACTATGGCTACACCTTC. Its translation: CASEKGANYGYTF. The chain employs TRBV30 and TRBJ1-2; TRBD1 is a possible D gene (5 bases). The CDR3 loop spans 13 amino acids. Germline CDR1 and CDR2: GTSNPN and SVGIG (reference sequence). The V end lost 7 bases, the J end lost 0 bases, and 12 bases lay between the germline ends.

The chain joins TRBV29-1 to TRBJ1-2; D is ambiguous. CDR3 length: 11 amino acids. Trimming took 7 bases from V and 4 from J, leaving 10 bases between them. The germline V gene encodes CDR1 SQVTM and CDR2 ANQGSEA. The CDR3 reads CSGTAGYGYTF. CDR3 DNA sequence: TGCAGCGGGACGGCGGGCTATGGCTACACCTTC.

Here the CDR3 reads CASSLPRQGGNNEQFF. Written as DNA, the CDR3 is TGTGCCAGCAGCCTACCACGGCAGGGGGGTAACAATGAGCAGTTCTTC. V and J are TRBV9 and TRBJ2-1; D may be TRBD1 (7 bases). In germline, CDR1 is SGDLS, CDR2 YYNGEE. Trimming left V 4 bases short and J 5 bases short, with 19 bases between. This CDR3 has 16 amino acids.

A few counts support this clone. This chain connects TRBV6-1 to TRBJ2-7, with 14 bases matching TRBD2. J lost 2 bases, V lost 10 bases, and 1 base had no gene match. Germline V gene lookup returns CDR1 MNHNS and CDR2 SASEGT. This CDR3 is 13 amino acids long. The CDR3 coding sequence is TGTGCCACGGGACTAGCGGGAGCCTACGAGCAGTACTTC. Residues: CATGLAGAYEQYF.

The rearrangement uses TRBV10-2 and TRBJ2-1; 9 bases are a match to TRBD1. V gave up 6 bases and J gave up 3 bases; unmatched junction bases: 0. The CDR3 has 13 amino acids. From germline, CDR1 is WSHSY and CDR2 SAAADI. The CDR3 DNA sequence: TGCGCCAGCAGGACAGGGGGCTACAATGAGCAGTTCTTC. Its protein product is CASRTGGYNEQFF.

The chain is built from TRBV27 and TRBJ2-7; 8 bases align to TRBD1. CDR3 size: 16 residues. Germline V gene lookup returns CDR1 MNHEY and CDR2 SMNVEV (reference sequence). The J segment lost 0 bases and the V segment lost 3 bases, leaving 7 bases of the junction unmatched. The CDR3 DNA sequence: TGTGCCAGCAGTTTTTCCCCACAGGGGGTCTCCTACGAGCAGTACTTC. It specifies CASSFSPQGVSYEQYF.

The V and J genes are TRBV13 and TRBJ2-5; 7 nucleotides align to TRBD2. The germline V gene has CDR1 PRHDT and CDR2 FYEKMQ (reference sequence). The CDR3 runs 14 residues. The V segment lost 0 bases and the J segment 7 bases; nucleotides outside the gene matches: 5. The CDR3 spells CASSLGGGEPTQYF. As DNA, the CDR3 is TGTGCCAGCAGCTTAGGGGGAGGGGAGCCGACCCAGTACTTC.

The chain has TRBV18 and TRBJ1-4, with unresolved D. The germline CDR1 and CDR2 sequences are KGHSH and LQKENI. V dropped 6 bases and J dropped 3 bases, with 8 bases sitting between them. The CDR3 sequence is 13 residues long. Here the CDR3 DNA reads TGTGCCAGCTCTCCTGGAGCTAATGAAAAACTGTTTTTT. This gives the protein CASSPGANEKLFF.

Here the CDR3 DNA reads TGTGCCAGCAGCTTAGGGGGGACAGGGAAGGAGTATTTT. This gives the protein CASSLGGTGKEYF. V gene TRBV11-2 combines with J gene TRBJ2-3; TRBD1 matches at 9 bases. Germline-derived CDR1 and CDR2 are SGHAT and FQNNGV. J was trimmed by 13 bases and V by 1 base; bases with no gene match: 6. CDR3 size: 13 residues.

V and J are TRBV7-2 and TRBJ1-5; the D gene is possibly TRBD1 (5 bases). Germline CDR1 and CDR2: SGHTA and FQGNSA. This CDR3 region has 15 residues. The V and J ends lost 0 bases and 5 bases respectively, with 11 bases between them. The chain's CDR3 is CASSLASRADQPQHF. The CDR3 DNA reads as TGTGCCAGCAGCTTAGCAAGCAGGGCCGATCAGCCCCAGCATTTT.

Only a few counts were recorded for this clone. The chain carries TRBV9 and TRBJ2-2; D is possibly TRBD1 (6 bases). V was trimmed by 3 bases and J by 6 bases, leaving 9 bases between them. CDR3 size: 13 residues. The germline CDR1 and CDR2 sequences are SGDLS and YYNGEE. CDR3 loop: CASSANRAGELFF. In DNA, the CDR3 is TGTGCCAGCAGCGCAAACAGGGCCGGGGAGCTGTTTTTT.

The V gene is TRBV4-1, the J gene TRBJ2-1; 11 bases are shared with TRBD2. The germline gives CDR1 MGHRA, CDR2 YSYEKL. This CDR3 has 16 amino acids. Trimming removed 1 base from V and 7 bases from J; junction bases left unmatched: 6. This chain's CDR3 is CASSQARASGRNEQFF. CDR3 DNA: TGCGCCAGCAGCCAAGCCCGGGCTAGCGGGAGGAATGAGCAGTTCTTC.

CDR3 in amino acids: CATAQGQNTGELFF. The CDR3 nucleotides read TGTGCCACCGCGCAGGGACAGAACACCGGGGAGCTGTTTTTT. The chain couples TRBV10-3 to TRBJ2-2; possible D gene TRBD1, 6 bases. Germline lookup yields CDR1 ENHRY and CDR2 SYGVKD. This CDR3 comprises 14 residues. Trimming left V 10 bases short and J 1 base short, with 13 bases between.

J is TRBJ2-7 and V is TRBV5-1; 9 nucleotides agree with TRBD1. J lost 5 bases, V lost 4 bases, and 4 bases had no gene match. The CDR3 is 13 residues long. Germline CDR1 and CDR2: SGHRS and YFSETQ. The CDR3 loop is CASSRRTGDEQYF. The DNA of the CDR3 is TGCGCCAGCAGCAGAAGGACAGGGGACGAGCAGTACTTC.

This clone was counted only a few times. The chain combines TRBV6-1 with TRBJ1-3; D is undetermined. Germline CDR1 reads MNHNS; CDR2 reads SASEGT. This CDR3 spans 12 amino acids. The V gene lost 5 bases and the J gene lost 4 bases, with 6 bases spanning the gap. The CDR3 DNA is TGTGCCAGCAGTCGGGGAGGAAACACCATATATTTT. This codes for CASSRGGNTIYF.

The chain employs TRBV2 and TRBJ2-3, with a tentative D call TRBD1 (6 bases). The CDR3 length is 17 residues. Germline loops: CDR1 SNHLY, CDR2 FYNNEI. Trimming removed 5 bases from V and 0 bases from J, with 18 bases in between. CDR3 sequence (DNA): TGTGCCAGCAGTAGAAGGTGGACAGAGCGTAGCACAGATACGCAGTATTTT. It encodes CASSRRWTERSTDTQYF.